A selection of T cell receptor beta chains follows, all from one sample in a study of blood T cell repertoires in COVID-19. Clones were read by immunoSEQ multiplex PCR, and TCRdb kept only the in-frame ones, dropping some. The table shows under 300,000 clones, with about 80% occurring only once. The sequencing input was peripheral blood. Receptors were obtained from a woman older than 75 with active or convalescent COVID-19. Both conserved end residues are part of each CDR3. A D gene is named only where the DNA matches it firmly. Expanded clones are given a class, and other clones once, few, many or no size at all.

D gene: NA
CDR3 length: 15
clone size: few
V gene: TRBV20-1
J gene: TRBJ1-5
CDR3 protein: CSASLGNGGNQPQHF
CDR3 DNA: TGCAGTGCTAGTTTAGGCAACGGGGGGAATCAGCCCCAGCATTTT

D gene: NA
CDR3 length: 16
clone size: NA
V gene: TRBV28
J gene: TRBJ1-5
CDR3 protein: CASIQGPQRVNQPQHF
CDR3 DNA: TGTGCCAGCATCCAGGGGCCTCAAAGGGTCAATCAGCCCCAGCATTTT

D gene: TRBD2
CDR3 length: 14
clone size: NA
V gene: TRBV27
J gene: TRBJ2-4
CDR3 protein: CASSLSGGRDIQYF
CDR3 DNA: TGTGCCAGCAGCCTTAGCGGGGGAAGGGACATTCAGTACTTC

D gene: NA
CDR3 length: 14
clone size: NA
V gene: TRBV19
J gene: TRBJ2-3
CDR3 protein: CASSEGLGTDTQYF
CDR3 DNA: TGTGCCAGTAGCGAGGGTTTAGGCACAGATACGCAGTATTTT

D gene: NA
CDR3 length: 14
clone size: NA
V gene: TRBV29-1
J gene: TRBJ1-2
CDR3 protein: CSVGVVGVRDGYTF
CDR3 DNA: TGCAGCGTTGGCGTGGTCGGGGTTCGGGATGGCTACACCTTC

D gene: NA
CDR3 length: 13
clone size: NA
V gene: TRBV30
J gene: TRBJ1-1
CDR3 protein: CAWSVNSPTEAFF
CDR3 DNA: TGTGCCTGGAGTGTCAACAGCCCCACTGAAGCTTTCTTT

D gene: TRBD1
CDR3 length: 15
clone size: NA
V gene: TRBV9
J gene: TRBJ2-7
CDR3 protein: CASSAGGGQGYEQYF
CDR3 DNA: TGTGCCAGCAGCGCCGGAGGGGGACAGGGGTACGAGCAGTACTTC

D gene: NA
CDR3 length: 16
clone size: NA
V gene: TRBV18
J gene: TRBJ1-2
CDR3 protein: CASSPMKQLPNYGYTF
CDR3 DNA: TGTGCCAGCTCACCCATGAAACAGCTCCCTAACTATGGCTACACCTTC

D gene: NA
CDR3 length: 18
clone size: NA
V gene: TRBV13
J gene: TRBJ1-2
CDR3 protein: CASSSHIPFPTGVYGYTF
CDR3 DNA: TGTGCCAGCAGCTCTCATATCCCTTTTCCGACAGGCGTCTATGGCTACACCTTC

D gene: NA
CDR3 length: 14
clone size: NA
V gene: TRBV30
J gene: TRBJ1-4
CDR3 protein: CAWNVQGGGEKLFF
CDR3 DNA: TGTGCCTGGAACGTACAGGGCGGGGGGGAAAAACTGTTTTTT

D gene: NA
CDR3 length: 13
clone size: many
V gene: TRBV12-3/TRBV12-4
J gene: TRBJ2-1
CDR3 protein: CASSSVTVNEQFF
CDR3 DNA: TGTGCCAGCAGTTCTGTAACAGTCAATGAGCAGTTCTTC

D gene: NA
CDR3 length: 18
clone size: NA
V gene: TRBV21-1
J gene: TRBJ1-6
CDR3 protein: CASRYRDRGLSYNSPLHF
CDR3 DNA: TGTGCCAGCAGGTACCGGGACAGGGGACTCTCCTATAATTCACCCCTCCACTTT

D gene: NA
CDR3 length: 14
clone size: NA
V gene: TRBV5-1
J gene: TRBJ1-4
CDR3 protein: CASSVTVRKEKLFF
CDR3 DNA: TGCGCCAGCAGCGTGACAGTCCGGAAGGAAAAACTGTTTTTT

D gene: NA
CDR3 length: 16
clone size: once
V gene: TRBV28
J gene: TRBJ2-2
CDR3 protein: CASTKGDIRNTGELFF
CDR3 DNA: TGTGCCAGCACAAAAGGTGACATAAGGAACACCGGGGAGCTGTTTTTT

D gene: NA
CDR3 length: 13
clone size: NA
V gene: TRBV5-6
J gene: TRBJ1-1
CDR3 protein: CASSRDMNTEAFF
CDR3 DNA: TGTGCCAGCAGCAGGGACATGAACACTGAAGCTTTCTTT

D gene: NA
CDR3 length: 15
clone size: NA
V gene: TRBV2
J gene: TRBJ1-6
CDR3 protein: CASKGVAGAFSPLHF
CDR3 DNA: TGTGCCAGCAAGGGGGTGGCAGGGGCATTTTCACCCCTCCACTTT